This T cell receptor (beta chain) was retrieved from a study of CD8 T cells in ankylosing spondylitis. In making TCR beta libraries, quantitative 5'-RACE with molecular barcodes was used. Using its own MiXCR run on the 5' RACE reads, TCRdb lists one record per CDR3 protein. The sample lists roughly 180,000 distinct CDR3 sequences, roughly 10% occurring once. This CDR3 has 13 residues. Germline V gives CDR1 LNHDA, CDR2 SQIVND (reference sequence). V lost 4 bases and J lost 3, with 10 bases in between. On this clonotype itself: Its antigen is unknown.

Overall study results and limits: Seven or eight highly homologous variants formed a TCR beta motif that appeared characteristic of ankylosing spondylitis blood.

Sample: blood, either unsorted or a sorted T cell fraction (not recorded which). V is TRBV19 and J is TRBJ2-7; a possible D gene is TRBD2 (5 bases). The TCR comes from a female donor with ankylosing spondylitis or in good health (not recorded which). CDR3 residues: CASSSAGGYEQYF. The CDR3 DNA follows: TGTGCCAGTAGTAGTGCGGGCGGCTACGAGCAGTACTTC.